The 15 T cell receptor beta chains reported below all come from one sample, sequenced in a study of early T cells in non-severe SARS-CoV-2 infection. TCRdb re-called the 5' RACE reads with MiXCR, one entry per CDR3 protein. This sample has roughly 50,000 distinct CDR3 sequences, with roughly 9.8% found just once. Sequencing was carried out using whole blood. The receptor set was obtained from an adult who was a healthcare worker with PCR-confirmed SARS-CoV-2 infection or an uninfected control (not recorded which).

The chain joins TRBV29-1 to TRBJ2-7, with TRBD1 matching 10 bases. Germline V gene lookup returns CDR1 SQVTM and CDR2 ANQGSEA. The CDR3 loop spans 15 amino acids. With 6 bases clipped from V and 6 bases from J, the junction kept 14 bases outside the gene matches. The chain's CDR3 is CSVPSGTGDPLEQYF. CDR3 nucleotide sequence: TGCAGCGTCCCCTCCGGGACAGGGGACCCCCTCGAGCAGTACTTC.

Only a few counts were recorded for this clonotype. The chain carries TRBV11-3 and TRBJ2-2; TRBD1 is a possible D gene (6 bases). V lost 8 bases to trimming and J lost 4 bases, with 14 bases between them. The CDR3 runs to 14 residues. Germline V lookup: CDR1 SGHNT, CDR2 YENEEA. The CDR3 loop is CASSPTGLTGELFF. CDR3 nucleotides: TGTGCCAGCTCCCCGACAGGTCTCACCGGGGAGCTGTTTTTT.

This chain connects TRBV29-1 to TRBJ2-7; D call uncertain. In germline, CDR1 is SQVTM, CDR2 ANQGSEA. CDR3 length: 12 amino acids. Trimming took 3 bases from V and 4 from J, leaving 10 bases between them. The CDR3 is CSVEGLWYEQYF. The CDR3 nucleotides are TGCAGCGTTGAGGGCCTTTGGTACGAGCAGTACTTC.

This clonotype was seen a few times. The chain recombines TRBV4-2 with TRBJ2-1; TRBD2 is a possible D gene (5 bases). The germline V gene encodes CDR1 LGHNA and CDR2 YNFKEQ. With 4 bases removed from V and 7 bases from J, the gap between germline ends came to 17 bases. The CDR3 covers 15 residues. Here the CDR3 reads CASSLEGLALNEQFF. The CDR3, as DNA: TGTGCCAGCAGCCTAGAAGGGCTAGCTTTAAATGAGCAGTTCTTC.

This clonotype was counted a few times. Written as DNA, the CDR3 is TGCGCCAGCAGCTTGCCCGGGAACCGACAAGTAGATACGCAGTATTTT. It codes for CASSLPGNRQVDTQYF. The rearrangement joins TRBV5-1 to TRBJ2-3; D might be TRBD2 (5 bases). This CDR3 is built from 16 residues. Trimming stripped 1 base from V and 5 bases from J, with 17 bases between. From germline, CDR1 is SGHRS and CDR2 YFSETQ.

The gene calls are TRBV14 and TRBJ1-2; 7 nucleotides line up with TRBD1. CDR1 is SGHDN, CDR2 FVKESK, per germline. With V trimmed by 4 bases and J by 0 bases, 5 bases remained unmatched. CDR3 length equals 15 residues. In DNA, the CDR3 is TGTGCCAGCAGCCTAAGGGACAGACCTAACTATGGCTACACCTTC. Amino acids: CASSLRDRPNYGYTF.

This clonotype was picked up a small number of times. The J gene is TRBJ1-4, the V gene TRBV2, with D unclear. V was trimmed by 3 bases and J by 3 bases, leaving 8 bases between them. Germline values: CDR1 SNHLY, CDR2 FYNNEI. The CDR3 spans 14 residues. The chain's CDR3 is CASSDADANEKLFF. The CDR3 DNA reads TGTGCCAGCAGTGACGCGGACGCTAATGAAAAACTGTTTTTT.

This rearrangement joins TRBV11-2 to TRBJ1-1; D uncertain. Germline CDR1 reads SGHAT; CDR2 reads FQNNGV. The V gene lost 5 bases and the J gene lost 4 bases, with 17 bases spanning the gap. The CDR3 has 15 amino acids. CDR3 protein: CASSLWTALGTEAFF. The CDR3, as DNA: TGTGCCAGCAGCCTCTGGACGGCCCTGGGCACTGAAGCTTTCTTT.

This clonotype was picked up many times. This chain links TRBV27 with TRBJ2-1; the D gene could be TRBD1 or TRBD2 (5 bases each). Germline V gene lookup returns CDR1 MNHEY and CDR2 SMNVEV (reference sequence). V lost 10 bases and J 0 bases, leaving 13 bases between the germline ends. This CDR3 contains 14 residues. DNA for the CDR3: TGTGCCACCCAGGGTGGGAGCTCCTACAATGAGCAGTTCTTC. This translates into CATQGGSSYNEQFF.

This clonotype was detected ten times or more. This chain uses TRBV5-1 with TRBJ2-5, with TRBD2 identical over 10 bases. The V gene end was trimmed by 3 bases and the J gene end by 4 bases; junction bases not matched to a gene: 9. The V gene's germline CDR1 is SGHRS and CDR2 YFSETQ. The CDR3 has 16 residues. CDR3 amino acids: CASSWASGSFGETQYF. The CDR3, as DNA: TGCGCCAGCAGCTGGGCTAGCGGGAGCTTTGGAGAGACCCAGTACTTC.

This clonotype has a handful of counts. This chain joins TRBV11-2 and TRBJ1-1; D might be TRBD1 (6 bases). This CDR3 has 15 residues. Looked up from germline, CDR1 is SGHAT and CDR2 is FQNNGV. Deletions cut 2 bases from V and 6 bases from J, with 16 bases between. Here the CDR3 reads CASSLHPGAGSEAFF. As DNA, the CDR3 is TGTGCCAGCAGCTTACACCCAGGGGCGGGTTCTGAAGCTTTCTTT.

This sequence joins TRBV6-5 and TRBJ2-7; D is unclear. CDR3 length: 11 amino acids. Germline loops: CDR1 MNHEY, CDR2 SVGAGI. V was pared by 8 bases and J by 5 bases, with 10 bases between. The CDR3 coding sequence is TGTGCCAGCGCGTCGTGGGACGAGCAGTACTTC. Its translation is CASASWDEQYF.

This clonotype occurred many times. The V call is TRBV11-1, the J call TRBJ2-3; no definite D call. V was pared by 3 bases and J by 0 bases, with 7 bases between. CDR1 is SGHAT and CDR2 is FQDESV in the germline V gene (reference sequence). The CDR3 consists of 14 residues. The CDR3 sequence is CASSFDPSTDTQYF. CDR3 nucleotides: TGTGCCAGCAGCTTCGATCCCAGCACAGATACGCAGTATTTT.

This clonotype was seen a few times. The V gene is TRBV12-3 or TRBV12-4, the J gene TRBJ2-4, with D tentatively TRBD1 or TRBD2 (5 bases each). The CDR3 extends over 15 amino acids. Trimming removed 4 bases from V and 6 bases from J, with 16 bases in between. CDR3 in amino acids: CASSSGTRAANIQYF. CDR3 DNA: TGTGCCAGCAGTTCAGGGACGAGGGCGGCAAACATTCAGTACTTC.

This clonotype was counted at least ten times. The chain couples TRBV20-1 to TRBJ2-3; D is ambiguous. The length of the CDR3 is 18 residues. Trimming left V 0 bases short and J 3 bases short, with 22 bases between. Germline V lookup: CDR1 DFQATT, CDR2 SNEGSKA (reference sequence). The CDR3 DNA follows: TGCAGTGCTAGAGAGATTGTCGACCAACCCCTTGGTACAGATACGCAGTATTTT. As protein: CSAREIVDQPLGTDTQYF.